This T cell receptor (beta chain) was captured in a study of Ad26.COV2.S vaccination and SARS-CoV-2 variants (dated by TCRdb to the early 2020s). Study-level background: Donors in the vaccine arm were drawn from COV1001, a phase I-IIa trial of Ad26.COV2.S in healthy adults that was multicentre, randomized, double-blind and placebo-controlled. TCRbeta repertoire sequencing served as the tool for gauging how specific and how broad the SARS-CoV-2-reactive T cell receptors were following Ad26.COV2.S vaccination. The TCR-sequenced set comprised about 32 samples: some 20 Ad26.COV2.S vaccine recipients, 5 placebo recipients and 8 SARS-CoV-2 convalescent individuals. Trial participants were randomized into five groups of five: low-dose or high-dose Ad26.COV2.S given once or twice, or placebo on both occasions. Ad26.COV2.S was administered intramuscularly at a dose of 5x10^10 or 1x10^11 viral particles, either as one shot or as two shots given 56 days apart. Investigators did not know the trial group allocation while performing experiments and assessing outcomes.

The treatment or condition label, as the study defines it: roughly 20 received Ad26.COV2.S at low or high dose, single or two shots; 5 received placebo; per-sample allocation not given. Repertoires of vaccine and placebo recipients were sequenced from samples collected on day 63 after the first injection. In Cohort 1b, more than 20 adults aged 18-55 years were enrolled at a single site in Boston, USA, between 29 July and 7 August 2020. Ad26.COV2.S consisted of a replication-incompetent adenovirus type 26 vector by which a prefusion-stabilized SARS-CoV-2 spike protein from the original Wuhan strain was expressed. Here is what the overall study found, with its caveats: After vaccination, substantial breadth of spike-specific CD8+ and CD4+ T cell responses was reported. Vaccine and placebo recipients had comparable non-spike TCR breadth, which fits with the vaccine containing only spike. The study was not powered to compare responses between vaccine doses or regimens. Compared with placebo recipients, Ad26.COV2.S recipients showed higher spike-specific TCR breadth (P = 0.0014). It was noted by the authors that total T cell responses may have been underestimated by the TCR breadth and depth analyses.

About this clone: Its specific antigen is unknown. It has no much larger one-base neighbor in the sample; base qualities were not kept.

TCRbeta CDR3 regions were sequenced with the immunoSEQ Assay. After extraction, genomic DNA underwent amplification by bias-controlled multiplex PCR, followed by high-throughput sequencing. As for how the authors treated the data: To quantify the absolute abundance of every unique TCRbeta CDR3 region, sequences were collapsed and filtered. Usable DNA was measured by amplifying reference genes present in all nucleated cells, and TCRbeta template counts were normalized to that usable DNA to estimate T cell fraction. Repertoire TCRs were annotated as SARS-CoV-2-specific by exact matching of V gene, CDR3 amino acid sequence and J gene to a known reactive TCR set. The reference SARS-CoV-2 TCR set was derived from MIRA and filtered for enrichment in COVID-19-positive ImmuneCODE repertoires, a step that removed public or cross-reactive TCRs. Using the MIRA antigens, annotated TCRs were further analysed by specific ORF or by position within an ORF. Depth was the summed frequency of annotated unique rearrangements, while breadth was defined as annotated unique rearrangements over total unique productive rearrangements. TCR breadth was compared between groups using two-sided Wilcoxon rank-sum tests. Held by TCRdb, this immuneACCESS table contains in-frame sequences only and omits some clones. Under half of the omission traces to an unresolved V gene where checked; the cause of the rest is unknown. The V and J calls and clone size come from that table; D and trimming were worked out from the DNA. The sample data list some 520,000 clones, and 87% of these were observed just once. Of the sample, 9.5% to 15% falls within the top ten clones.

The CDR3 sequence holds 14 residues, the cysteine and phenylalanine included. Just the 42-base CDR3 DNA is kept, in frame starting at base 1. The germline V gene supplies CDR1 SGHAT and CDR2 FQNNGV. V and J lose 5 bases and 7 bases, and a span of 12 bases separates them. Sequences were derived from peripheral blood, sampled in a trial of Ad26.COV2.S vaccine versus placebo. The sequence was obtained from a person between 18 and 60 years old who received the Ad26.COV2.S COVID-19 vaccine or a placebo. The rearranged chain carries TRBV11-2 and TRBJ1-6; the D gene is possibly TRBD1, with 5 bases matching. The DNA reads TGTGCCAGCAGCCCGGTGGGGCGGAATTCACCCCTCCACTTT. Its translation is CASSPVGRNSPLHF. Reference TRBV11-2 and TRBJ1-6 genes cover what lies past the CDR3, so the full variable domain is EAGVAQSPRYKIIEKRQSVAFWCNPISGHATLYWYQQILGQGPKLLIQFQNNGVVDDSQLPKDRFSAERLKGVDSTLKIQPAKLEDSAVYLCASSPVGRNSPLHFGNGTRLTVT.